This T cell receptor (beta chain) stems from a study of T cell responses to AZD1222 COVID-19 vaccine. Trimming took 4 bases from V and 0 from J, leaving 7 bases between them. Germline values: CDR1 LNHDA, CDR2 SQIVND (reference sequence). This CDR3 contains 13 residues. Study results and limitations: Recipients of AZD1222 seropositive at baseline numbered only 5 or 6. Donors were mostly white British, more females; clonal diversity possibly underestimated.

Produced via immunoSEQ multiplex PCR; TCRdb's table is partial and in-frame only. Of about 140,000 clones listed, 80% to 95% are singletons. As to this clone: The target antigen is unknown.

The sample was peripheral blood, taken on day 0 of MenACWY control vaccination. V gene TRBV19 combines with J gene TRBJ2-7; D remains unclear. The TCR sequence derives from an adult in good health. The CDR3 loop is CASSSRISYEQYF. DNA for the CDR3: TGTGCCAGTAGTAGTCGGATCTCCTACGAGCAGTACTTC.